This entry describes one T cell receptor beta chain. The antigen is undetermined. Germline V gene lookup returns CDR1 MDHEN and CDR2 SYDVKM. Trimming removed 7 bases at V and 0 bases at J, with 12 bases between. The CDR3 has 14 residues. Donation came from healthy HIV-negative adults that had no recent acute infections or vaccinations. Genomic DNA from each subset was divided evenly over several immunoSEQ plates. Generated by immunoSEQ multiplex PCR, the TCRdb table keeps only in-frame clones and is missing some. The data contain 700,000 or so clones, about three quarters of them singletons. This specimen comes from a study of shared clonotypes between healthy human individuals. Regarding the study as a whole: Estimated clonotype richness was generally higher in naive than memory subsets. It was observed that around 5% of naive CD4 clonotypes were shared across four donors.

Sequencing was done on a sample of memory CD4+ T cells sorted from blood. Subset in this sample: CD45RA-negative fraction. This clonotype was sampled from a woman in her thirties in good health. The rearrangement uses TRBV28 and TRBJ1-1; a possible D gene is TRBD1 (6 bases). CDR3 DNA sequence: TGTGCCAGCACGAGGGGGGGTTTGAACACTGAAGCTTTCTTT. Translation: CASTRGGLNTEAFF.